This entry lists 29 T cell receptor beta chains sequenced from one sample in a study of post-analysis software for immune sequencing data. The study, taken as a whole, reports: TRBV5-6, TRBV5-1 and TRBV20-1 belonged to a set of about five TRBV segments that were more frequent in patients than controls.

No antigens are known for them. Tagging with unique molecular identifiers was a feature of the TCR beta cDNA libraries. TCRdb passed the PCR reads through MiXCR, listing each CDR3 protein once. This table has some 260,000 distinct CDR3 sequences, 30% to 45% appearing once. The material sequenced was blood. These TCRs come from a girl aged 10 to 17 with multiple sclerosis.

This clonotype occurred once. A much larger clone lies one base from this, so it may be a read error. The chain employs TRBV5-1 and TRBJ2-7, with D perhaps matching TRBD1 (6 bases). Trimming stripped 0 bases from V and 5 bases from J, with 15 bases between. In germline, CDR1 is SGHRS, CDR2 YFSETQ. The CDR3 runs to 15 residues. The CDR3 reads CASSLVGGAGDEQYF. CDR3 DNA: TGCGCCAGCAGCTTGGTTGGGGGCGCAGGAGACGAGCAGTACTTC.

Comment on this clonotype: The junction shows a germline mismatch at one end, possibly a read error. The rearrangement joins TRBV6-1 to TRBJ2-7; no clear D gene. CDR1 and CDR2 from the germline V gene are MNHNS and SASEGT. The CDR3 consists of 13 residues. CDR3: CASREAPSYEQYF. The CDR3 DNA is TGTGCCAGCAGAGAAGCCCCCAGCTACGAGCAGTACTTC.

The chain links TRBV10-3 to TRBJ2-7, with 12 nucleotides matching TRBD2. Germline trimming cut 0 bases from V and 5 bases from J; bases unmatched to any gene: 5. The CDR3 contains 16 residues. From germline, CDR1 is ENHRY and CDR2 SYGVKD. The chain's CDR3 is CAISESMTSGSNEQYF. The CDR3 DNA follows: TGTGCCATCAGTGAGTCGATGACTAGCGGGAGTAACGAGCAGTACTTC.

The chain combines TRBV5-6 with TRBJ2-7; D remains unclear. In germline, CDR1 is SGHDT, CDR2 YYEEEE. Deletions cut 0 bases from V and 10 bases from J, with 14 bases between. This CDR3 comprises 13 residues. In DNA form, the CDR3 reads TGTGCCAGCAGCTTGGGCCCTCAAGAGGCCCAGTACTTC. Translation gives CASSLGPQEAQYF.

As concerns this clonotype: A much bigger clone sits one base away, suggesting this may be a read error. The rearrangement joins TRBV7-3 to TRBJ2-7; possible D gene TRBD2, 6 bases. Germline values: CDR1 SGHTA, CDR2 FQGTGA. The CDR3 covers 14 residues. The CDR3 nucleotides read TGTGCCAGCACCAATTGTGCGGGGTCCTACGAGCAGGACTTC. Translating gives CASTNCAGSYEQDF.

The sample holds a few counts of this clonotype. The V gene is TRBV27, the J gene TRBJ1-5; D is possibly TRBD1 (5 bases). The CDR3 is made up of 14 amino acids. V shed 3 bases and J shed 7 bases, with 13 bases lying between them. The germline gives CDR1 MNHEY, CDR2 SMNVEV (reference sequence). Written as DNA, the CDR3 is TGTGCCAGCAGTTTGGGGGGAATAACCCAGCCCCAGCATTTT. Its translation is CASSLGGITQPQHF.

This clonotype has ten or more counts. The chain combines TRBV7-6 with TRBJ2-1; 8 nucleotides agree with TRBD1. Trimming at V came to 4 bases and at J to 5 bases, leaving 7 bases not matched to a gene. CDR3 length: 15 residues. Germline assignment: CDR1 SGHVS and CDR2 FNYEAQ. This chain's CDR3 is CASSYYGQGNNEQFF. The CDR3 DNA follows: TGTGCCAGCAGCTACTACGGACAGGGCAACAATGAGCAGTTCTTC.

At least ten counts were recorded for this clonotype. The CDR3 loop reads CASSLGQGRHLNQPQHF. The CDR3 coding sequence is TGCGCCAGCAGCTTGGGACAGGGTAGACACCTCAATCAGCCCCAGCATTTT. The chain uses TRBV5-1 and TRBJ1-5; 7 nucleotides line up with TRBD1. Unmatched junction bases numbered 9, after V lost 0 bases and J lost 3 bases. The CDR3 loop spans 17 amino acids. Germline V gene sequence: CDR1 SGHRS, CDR2 YFSETQ.

This clonotype has a handful of counts. This chain uses TRBV6-2 or TRBV6-3 with TRBJ2-3, with unresolved D. The CDR3 has 13 residues. Trimming stripped 5 bases from V and 2 bases from J, with 8 bases between. The V gene's germline CDR1 is MNHEY and CDR2 SVGEGT. The CDR3 bases are TGTGCCAGCAGTGACGACGACACAGATACGCAGTATTTT. Amino acid sequence: CASSDDDTDTQYF.

This clonotype has only a few counts. A much larger clone is a single base away; this may be a read error. V usage is TRBV7-2 and J usage is TRBJ2-5; 8 bases align to TRBD2. Germline V gene lookup returns CDR1 SGHTA and CDR2 FQGNSA. The CDR3 length is 13 residues. Trimming cost V 4 bases and J 11 bases; bases outside gene matches: 9. DNA for the CDR3: TGTGCCAGCAGCTCCCGACTAGCGAATGAGCAGTACTTC. This translates into CASSSRLANEQYF.

There are many counts of this clonotype. The V and J genes are TRBV7-2 and TRBJ1-1; tentative D call: TRBD1 (6 bases). Germline CDR1 reads SGHTA; CDR2 reads FQGNSA. The CDR3 is made up of 15 amino acids. V lost 4 bases to trimming and J lost 6 bases, with 18 bases between them. The CDR3: CASSSRGGRGPEAFF. The DNA of the CDR3 is TGTGCCAGCAGCTCGAGGGGGGGGCGAGGCCCTGAAGCTTTCTTT.

J is TRBJ2-1 and V is TRBV6-5; TRBD2 matches 7 bases. The CDR3 contains 18 residues. Trimming cost V 0 bases and J 4 bases; bases outside gene matches: 12. Germline V gene data show CDR1 as MNHEY and CDR2 as SVGAGI. CDR3 sequence (DNA): TGTGCCAGCAGTTACTCAATATTCGCGGGAGTTGGGTACAATGAGCAGTTCTTC. This codes for CASSYSIFAGVGYNEQFF.

This clonotype was detected a few times. The chain recombines TRBV24-1 with TRBJ2-2; 7 bases align to TRBD2. Germline V gene data show CDR1 as KGHDR and CDR2 as SFDVKD. Trimming at V came to 4 bases and at J to 0 bases, leaving 13 bases not matched to a gene. The CDR3 consists of 19 residues. In nucleotides, the CDR3 is TGTGCCACCAGTGACCGAATAGGGCGGGGGAACTCGAACACCGGGGAGCTGTTTTTT. Translating gives CATSDRIGRGNSNTGELFF.

This clonotype occurred many times. The V gene is TRBV20-1, the J gene TRBJ2-4, with D possibly being TRBD1 (5 bases). V lost 5 bases, J lost 1 base, and 12 bases lay in between. The CDR3 is made up of 14 amino acids. Germline CDR1 and CDR2: DFQATT and SNEGSKA (reference sequence). The CDR3 loop reads CSAGQVVAKNIQYF. The CDR3, as DNA: TGCAGTGCTGGACAAGTTGTGGCCAAAAACATTCAGTACTTC.

With regard to this clonotype: A much larger clone is a single base away; this may be a read error. V usage is TRBV7-9 and J usage is TRBJ1-4, with D hard to call. Germline CDR1 and CDR2: SEHNR and FQNEAQ (reference sequence). CDR3 length equals 12 residues. The CDR3 DNA is TGTGCCAGCAGCTTAGATTTGGAAAAACCGTTTTTT. Encoded protein: CASSLDLEKPFF.

The genes are TRBV4-1 and TRBJ2-3; 7 nucleotides match TRBD2. Germline V lookup: CDR1 MGHRA, CDR2 YSYEKL. This CDR3 contains 16 residues. V dropped 3 bases and J dropped 2; count of bases not matched to a gene: 8. The CDR3 loop reads CASSQRSGEITDTQYF. CDR3 nucleotides: TGCGCCAGCAGCCAGCGCAGCGGGGAAATCACAGATACGCAGTATTTT.

This clonotype was found many times. The rearrangement uses TRBV6-6 and TRBJ1-1; D not resolved. This CDR3 is built from 11 residues. V dropped 8 bases and J dropped 0 bases, with 4 bases sitting between them. CDR1 MNHNY and CDR2 SVGAGI come from the germline V gene (reference sequence). CDR3 nucleotides: TGTGCCAGCGCCTTGAACACTGAAGCTTTCTTT. It yields the protein CASALNTEAFF.

This clonotype was seen a few times. For the CDR3, the DNA is TGCAGTGCTGGGACAGGGGCAGATACGCAGTATTTT. Translation gives CSAGTGADTQYF. The V call is TRBV20-1, the J call TRBJ2-3; TRBD1 aligns across 10 bases. Germline V lookup: CDR1 DFQATT, CDR2 SNEGSKA (reference sequence). The CDR3 has 12 amino acids. The V and J ends lost 5 bases and 4 bases, in that order; junction bases with no gene match: 0.

The rearrangement links TRBV5-1 to TRBJ2-7; D unresolved. V lost 0 bases, J lost 10 bases, and 17 bases lay in between. The CDR3 totals 14 residues. Germline V gene sequence: CDR1 SGHRS, CDR2 YFSETQ. CDR3 in DNA: TGCGCCAGCAGCTTGGTACCCCCGAGCGAGAGTCAGTACTTC. It translates to CASSLVPPSESQYF. The full variable domain, completed using reference TRBV5-1 and TRBJ2-7, is KAGVTQTPRYLIKTRGQQVTLSCSPISGHRSVSWYQQTPGQGLQFLFEYFSETQRNKGNFPGRFSGRQFSNSRSEMNVSTLELGDSALYLCASSLVPPSESQYFGPGTRLTVT.

Notes on this clonotype: Its ends do not fully match the called genes, so a read error is possible. The chain employs TRBV20-1 and TRBJ2-7; D is possibly TRBD2 (7 bases). The DNA end lines up better with TRBJ2-5; the J call may be wrong. Germline V gene data show CDR1 as DFQATT and CDR2 as SNEGSKA (reference sequence). The CDR3 contains 15 residues. The CDR3 DNA reads TGCAGTGTTAGAGCTCCGAGGGGGGGCGTTGAGACCCAGTACTTC. It yields the protein CSVRAPRGGVETQYF.

This clonotype was picked up many times. The chain couples TRBV5-8 to TRBJ2-1; D is unresolved. CDR1 and CDR2 (germline): SGHTS, YDEGEE. The CDR3 is 15 residues long. V shed 3 bases and J shed 2 bases, with 12 bases lying between them. CDR3 residues: CASSSGRATYNEQFF. The CDR3 bases are TGTGCCAGCAGCTCTGGACGAGCCACCTACAATGAGCAGTTCTTC.

This clonotype was observed many times. DNA of the CDR3: TGTGCCAGCAGCGAACGCACGCGGGACACCGACTATGGCTACACCTTC. Amino acids: CASSERTRDTDYGYTF. The chain links TRBV9 to TRBJ1-2; a possible D gene is TRBD1 (6 bases). V shed 3 bases and J shed 3 bases, with 18 bases lying between them. The CDR3 contains 16 residues. Germline CDR1 is SGDLS and CDR2 is YYNGEE.

V is TRBV29-1 and J is TRBJ2-3; maybe TRBD2 (5 bases). Germline assignment: CDR1 SQVTM and CDR2 ANQGSEA. The V and J ends lost 3 bases and 0 bases respectively, with 10 bases between them. The CDR3 is 14 residues long. The CDR3 nucleotides read TGCAGCGTTGATATGGAGGCTAGCACAGATACGCAGTATTTT. It is translated as CSVDMEASTDTQYF.

This clonotype was seen many times. This chain uses TRBV4-1 with TRBJ2-5, with 14 bases identical to TRBD2. V trimming: 4 bases; J trimming: 5 bases; junction bases outside the gene matches: 9. Germline V lookup: CDR1 MGHRA, CDR2 YSYEKL. This CDR3 spans 17 amino acids. The CDR3 protein is CASSPGGLAGVYETQYF. In DNA form, the CDR3 reads TGCGCCAGCAGCCCAGGGGGACTAGCGGGAGTTTATGAGACCCAGTACTTC.

This clonotype was recorded at least ten times. The chain employs TRBV5-1 and TRBJ2-1; 7 bases map to TRBD2. CDR3 length: 15 residues. CDR1 and CDR2 (germline): SGHRS, YFSETQ. With 1 base clipped from V and 8 bases from J, the junction kept 9 bases outside the gene matches. The DNA of the CDR3 is TGCGCCAGCAGCTTGCCGCGGGACTACCTCGATGAGCAGTTCTTC. Residues: CASSLPRDYLDEQFF.

The J gene is TRBJ2-1, the V gene TRBV4-1; 13 bases agree with TRBD2. In germline, CDR1 is MGHRA, CDR2 YSYEKL. V was clipped by 4 bases and J by 7 bases; unmatched bases: 7. CDR3 length equals 16 residues. CDR3 in amino acids: CASSLGTSGIRNEQFF. DNA for the CDR3: TGCGCCAGCAGCCTTGGGACTAGCGGGATCAGAAATGAGCAGTTCTTC.

The chain links TRBV6-6 to TRBJ2-7; D ambiguous. V was cut by 5 bases and J by 4 bases, with 15 bases left in between. Per the germline V gene, CDR1 is MNHNY and CDR2 is SVGAGI (reference sequence). CDR3 length: 14 amino acids. The CDR3 bases are TGTGCCAGCAGTCCCGTAGTGGGCCGGTACGAGCAGTACTTC. Translated, it gives CASSPVVGRYEQYF.

The J gene is TRBJ1-4, the V gene TRBV21-1; TRBD1, the D gene given by the table, was not confirmed from the DNA. TRBV21-1 is annotated as a pseudogene. The CDR3 covers 16 residues. CDR3 coding DNA: TGTGCCAGCAGCAAACCGAGAACAGGGACTCAGGGAAAACTGTTTTTT. Protein sequence: CASSKPRTGTQGKLFF.

In this sample, this clonotype turned up many times. The chain uses TRBV12-3 or TRBV12-4 and TRBJ2-4, with D unclear. The CDR3 length is 14 residues. V was cut by 1 base and J by 0 bases, with 4 bases left in between. The CDR3 is CASSLGVAKNIQYF. DNA for the CDR3: TGTGCCAGCAGTTTAGGGGTAGCCAAAAACATTCAGTACTTC.